Below are 3 T cell receptor beta chains sequenced from a single sample in a study of beta chain features in type 1 diabetes. Expressed TCRB transcripts were sequenced because the isolated RNA had all been reverse transcribed beforehand. This table comes from immunoSEQ multiplex PCR, and its TCRdb copy is limited to in-frame clones, with some not included. The table lists hundreds of thousands of clones, 12% to 15% of them singletons, with roughly 7% in the top ten. Sequenced input: central memory CD4+ T cells from blood. All receptors come from a man aged 30 to 45 in good health.

The CDR3 protein is CASTGTGWLAFF. The CDR3 DNA reads as TGTGCCAGCACCGGGACAGGGTGGTTGGCTTTCTTT. V usage is TRBV2 and J usage is TRBJ1-1; 9 bases are shared with TRBD1. V lost 7 bases to trimming and J lost 11 bases; unmatched junction nucleotides: 8. Per the germline V gene, CDR1 is SNHLY and CDR2 is FYNNEI. This CDR3 is 12 amino acids long.

Details on this clone: Other nucleotide sequences in the sample specify the same CDR3. This chain connects TRBV20-1 to TRBJ2-1; D not certain. Looked up from germline, CDR1 is DFQATT and CDR2 is SNEGSKA (reference sequence). V was cut by 3 bases and J by 3 bases, with 3 bases left in between. This CDR3 has 11 amino acids. The CDR3 DNA follows: TGCAGTGCTAGTAGCTACAATGAGCAGTTCTTC. It specifies CSASSYNEQFF.

J is TRBJ2-7 and V is TRBV21-1. TRBV21-1 is marked as a pseudogene. The CDR3 totals 13 residues. The CDR3 sequence: CASSKVERGEQYV. Written as DNA, the CDR3 is TGTGCCAGCAGCAAAGTTGAGAGGGGAGAGCAGTACGTC.